What follows describes a single TCR beta chain. Its antigen is not known. A read error may produce the germline difference seen at one junction end. This sample is part of a study of CD8+CD57+ T cells in acquired aplastic anemia. Study summary: An average of roughly 3 ug of DNA was obtained from sorted CD4+ and CD8+ cells. Overall study results and limits: Between the patient and control groups, CD8+ Simpson's diversity did not differ significantly.

Patients chosen for sequencing had CD8+CD57+ cells that had expanded, as shown by flow cytometry. Patients were treatment-naive when blood was sampled. TCR beta VDJ and CDR3 were profiled, and genomic DNA was the template. TCRdb reanalysed the reads using MiXCR and keeps one entry per CDR3 protein. The profile shows approximately 260,000 distinct CDR3 sequences, less than 85% of them singletons. Germline assignment: CDR1 SGDLS and CDR2 YYNGEE. CDR3 length: 13 amino acids. The rearrangement links TRBV9 to TRBJ2-5, with D possibly matching TRBD1 (5 bases). Sequencing input: sorted CD4+, CD8+, or CD8+CD57+ T cells (not recorded which) from PBMCs. The TCR was taken from a human donor with aplastic anemia. The CDR3 DNA is TGTGCCACCAGGGTACGGCCAGATACGCAGCAGTTTTTC. Amino acid sequence: CATRVRPDTQQFF.